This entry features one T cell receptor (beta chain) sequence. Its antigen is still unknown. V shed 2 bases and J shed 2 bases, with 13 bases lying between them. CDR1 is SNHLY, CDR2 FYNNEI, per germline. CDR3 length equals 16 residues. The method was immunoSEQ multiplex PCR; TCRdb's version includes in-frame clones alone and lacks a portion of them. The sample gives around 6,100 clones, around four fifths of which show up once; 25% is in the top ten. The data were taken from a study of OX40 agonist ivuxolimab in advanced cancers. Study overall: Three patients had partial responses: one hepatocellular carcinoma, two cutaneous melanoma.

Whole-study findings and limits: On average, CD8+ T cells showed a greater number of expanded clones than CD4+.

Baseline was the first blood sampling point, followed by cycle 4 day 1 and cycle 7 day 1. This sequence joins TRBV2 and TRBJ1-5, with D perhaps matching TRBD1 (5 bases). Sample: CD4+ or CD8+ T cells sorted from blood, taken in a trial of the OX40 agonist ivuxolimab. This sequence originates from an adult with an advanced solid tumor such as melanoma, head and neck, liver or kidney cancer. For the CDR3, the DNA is TGTGCCAGCAGTGAATCTCGGATGGGGGGCAATCAGCCCCAGCATTTT. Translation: CASSESRMGGNQPQHF.